These 13 T cell receptor beta chains came from one sample sequenced in a study of cytomegalovirus exposure and HLA in healthy donors. Using immunoSEQ multiplex PCR, the repertoire was profiled, and TCRdb retains in-frame clones only, with some absent. The sample holds 200,000 to 300,000 clones; less than 95% are singletons and the top ten take approximately 3.1%. Sequencing was done on a sample of PBMCs. These receptors came from a woman in her 30s in good health and CMV-seronegative.

V is TRBV29-1 and J is TRBJ2-6; D is undetermined. The CDR3 is 13 residues long. CDR1 is SQVTM, CDR2 ANQGSEA, per germline. With 8 bases removed from V and 2 bases from J, the gap between germline ends came to 10 bases. CDR3 loop: CSSLDAGANVLTF. The CDR3 nucleotides are TGCAGCTCTTTGGATGCTGGGGCCAACGTCCTGACTTTC.

CDR3 nucleotide sequence: TGTGCCAGCAGCCGGGACTTGAGGTCGTACGAGCAGTACTTC. This gives the protein CASSRDLRSYEQYF. The chain is built from TRBV16 and TRBJ2-7, with D perhaps matching TRBD2 (6 bases). Trimming left V 4 bases short and J 4 bases short, with 14 bases between. The CDR3 has 14 residues. Germline-derived CDR1 and CDR2 are KGHSY and FQNENV.

V usage is TRBV7-8 and J usage is TRBJ1-2, with D perhaps TRBD1 (5 bases). Germline V gene data show CDR1 as SGHVS and CDR2 as FQNEAQ. V was trimmed by 0 bases and J by 8 bases, leaving 16 bases between them. The CDR3 sequence is 15 residues long. In nucleotides, the CDR3 is TGTGCCAGCAGCTTAGCGCTTGGGACTCATACGGGCTACACCTTC. Its protein product is CASSLALGTHTGYTF.

This clone was picked up one time. Written as DNA, the CDR3 is TGCGCCAGCAGCCAAGACCCCAGGGGGCTTACCTACAATGAGCAGTTCTTC. This gives the protein CASSQDPRGLTYNEQFF. The chain employs TRBV4-1 and TRBJ2-1; TRBD1 matches 8 bases. This CDR3 is 17 amino acids long. V lost 0 bases, J lost 2 bases, and 6 bases stayed unmatched. The germline gives CDR1 MGHRA, CDR2 YSYEKL.

The gene calls are TRBV4-1 and TRBJ2-5; the D gene is possibly TRBD2 (5 bases). CDR3 size: 17 residues. CDR1 is MGHRA, CDR2 YSYEKL, per germline. V was shortened by 4 bases and J by 2 bases, with 20 bases between the two germline ends. CDR3 amino acids: CASSPEGFGPLQETQYF. The CDR3 coding sequence is TGCGCCAGCAGCCCTGAGGGATTCGGCCCATTGCAAGAGACCCAGTACTTC.

This chain joins TRBV11-2 and TRBJ2-7; tentatively, D is TRBD1 or TRBD2 (5 bases each). Trimming took 0 bases from V and 7 from J, leaving 10 bases between them. This CDR3 region has 13 residues. The V gene's germline CDR1 is SGHAT and CDR2 FQNNGV. CDR3 protein: CASSLDRWGEQYF. In DNA, the CDR3 is TGTGCCAGCAGCTTAGATCGCTGGGGGGAGCAGTACTTC.

The V call is TRBV15, the J call TRBJ2-7; 7 bases fit TRBD1. Germline CDR1 and CDR2: LNHNV and YYDKDF (reference sequence). Trimming took 3 bases from V and 4 from J; bases not matched to a gene: 9. The CDR3 is made up of 15 amino acids. Here the CDR3 reads CATSSKTGRLYEQYF. In DNA, the CDR3 is TGTGCCACCAGCAGCAAGACAGGGCGGCTATACGAGCAGTACTTC.

V gene TRBV11-3 combines with J gene TRBJ1-5; possible D gene TRBD1, 5 bases. The V gene lost 5 bases and the J gene lost 0 bases, with 11 bases spanning the gap. CDR1 and CDR2 from the germline V gene are SGHNT and YENEEA. CDR3 length: 15 amino acids. Written as DNA, the CDR3 is TGTGCCAGCAGCCGACAGTCTAATAGCAATCAGCCCCAGCATTTT. Amino acids: CASSRQSNSNQPQHF.

V is TRBV19 and J is TRBJ2-1; D not resolved. The CDR3 runs to 14 residues. The germline V and J ends were trimmed by 5 bases and 4 bases, with 12 bases remaining between them. Germline CDR1 and CDR2: LNHDA and SQIVND (reference sequence). The CDR3 here is CASSLPLGYNEQFF. CDR3 DNA sequence: TGTGCCAGTAGTTTGCCCCTAGGTTACAATGAGCAGTTCTTC.

The J gene is TRBJ2-7, the V gene TRBV28; D is ambiguous. Germline V gene data show CDR1 as MDHEN and CDR2 as SYDVKM. This CDR3 is 10 amino acids long. The germline V and J ends were trimmed by 5 bases and 8 bases, with 7 bases remaining between them. CDR3 protein: CASSPRKQYF. CDR3 sequence (DNA): TGTGCCAGCAGTCCCCGTAAGCAGTACTTC.

The rearrangement uses TRBV11-3 and TRBJ2-1; D may be TRBD2 (6 bases). Trimming removed 5 bases from V and 4 bases from J, with 12 bases in between. The germline V gene has CDR1 SGHNT and CDR2 YENEEA. The CDR3 runs 14 residues. CDR3 sequence (DNA): TGTGCCAGCAGCCGGAGGGACGTTTACAATGAGCAGTTCTTC. It translates to CASSRRDVYNEQFF. The full variable domain, with the rest looked up from reference TRBV11-3 and TRBJ2-1, is EAGVVQSPRYKIIEKKQPVAFWCNPISGHNTLYWYLQNLGQGPELLIRYENEEAVDDSQLPKDRFSAERLKGVDSTLKIQPAELGDSAVYLCASSRRDVYNEQFFGPGTRLTVL.

The chain recombines TRBV18 with TRBJ2-1; D gene ambiguous. Deletions cut 2 bases from V and 6 bases from J, with 11 bases between. The CDR3 consists of 14 residues. From germline, CDR1 is KGHSH and CDR2 LQKENI. CDR3 sequence (DNA): TGTGCCAGCTCACCAAAGGGTTTTCGCAATGAGCAGTTCTTC. Translating gives CASSPKGFRNEQFF.

V and J are TRBV5-1 and TRBJ2-5, with 12 bases identical to TRBD2. This CDR3 has 16 residues. The V and J ends lost 4 bases and 3 bases, in that order; junction bases with no gene match: 7. The germline gives CDR1 SGHRS, CDR2 YFSETQ. The CDR3 protein is CASSPPSGRAEETQYF. CDR3 in DNA: TGCGCCAGCAGCCCCCCTAGCGGGAGGGCCGAAGAGACCCAGTACTTC. Full variable domain (outside the CDR3, taken from reference TRBV5-1 and TRBJ2-5): KAGVTQTPRYLIKTRGQQVTLSCSPISGHRSVSWYQQTPGQGLQFLFEYFSETQRNKGNFPGRFSGRQFSNSRSEMNVSTLELGDSALYLCASSPPSGRAEETQYFGPGTRLLVL.